One and the same sample provided the 25 T cell receptor beta chains below, sequenced in a study of OX40 agonist ivuxolimab in advanced cancers. Libraries were prepared by immunoSEQ multiplex PCR; TCRdb keeps only in-frame clonotypes and omits some of them. The repertoire includes tens of thousands of clones, approximately 82% of them detected once, and around 49% sits in the top ten. This material consisted of CD4+ or CD8+ T cells sorted from blood, taken in a trial of the OX40 agonist ivuxolimab. The receptors were sampled from an adult with an advanced solid tumor such as melanoma, head and neck, liver or kidney cancer.

This clone turned up a few times. This chain links TRBV19 with TRBJ1-1, with unresolved D. This CDR3 contains 15 residues. Per the germline V gene, CDR1 is LNHDA and CDR2 is SQIVND (reference sequence). Trimming left V 1 base short and J 2 bases short, with 11 bases between. The CDR3 loop reads CASSIGSETNTEAFF. In nucleotides, the CDR3 is TGTGCCAGTAGTATAGGTTCAGAAACAAACACTGAAGCTTTCTTT.

This sequence joins TRBV27 and TRBJ2-7; possible D gene TRBD2, 5 bases. V dropped 3 bases and J dropped 5 bases, with 17 bases sitting between them. Germline V gives CDR1 MNHEY, CDR2 SMNVEV (reference sequence). This CDR3 has 15 amino acids. The CDR3 coding sequence is TGTGCCAGCAGTTTTTTCGGGGATAGGGTGAACGAGCAGTACTTC. It codes for CASSFFGDRVNEQYF.

The CDR3 region is CASSHGDRSYEQYF. CDR3 in DNA: TGCGCCAGCAGCCATGGGGACAGGTCCTACGAGCAGTACTTC. J is TRBJ2-7 and V is TRBV4-3; TRBD1 matches 8 bases. CDR1 is LGHNA and CDR2 is YSLEER in the germline V gene. With 3 bases clipped from V and 1 base from J, the junction kept 2 bases outside the gene matches. The CDR3 extends over 14 amino acids.

This sequence joins TRBV5-1 and TRBJ2-7; D may be TRBD1 (5 bases). Trimming pared 0 bases from V and 6 bases from J, leaving 7 bases between. Germline values: CDR1 SGHRS, CDR2 YFSETQ. The CDR3 is 12 residues long. The CDR3, as DNA: TGCGCCAGCAGCTTGGAAGGGGTCGAGCAGTACTTC. Translation: CASSLEGVEQYF.

This clone was seen just once. The J gene is TRBJ2-2, the V gene TRBV5-4; 8 positions match TRBD2. V lost 2 bases and J lost 5; bases outside the gene matches: 2. The germline V gene encodes CDR1 SGHNT and CDR2 YYREEE (reference sequence). The CDR3 has 14 amino acids. CDR3 DNA: TGTGCCAGCAGCTTTAGCGGGGTTACCGGGGAGCTGTTTTTT. Its translation: CASSFSGVTGELFF.

The chain carries TRBV6-1 and TRBJ1-6; tentative D call: TRBD1 (5 bases). Germline values: CDR1 MNHNS, CDR2 SASEGT. Trimming removed 2 bases from V and 6 bases from J, with 17 bases in between. CDR3 length: 17 amino acids. The CDR3 sequence: CASSEKPPGRINSPLHF. CDR3 nucleotide sequence: TGTGCCAGCAGTGAAAAACCACCGGGACGGATTAATTCACCCCTCCACTTT.

The CDR3 reads CASSLWGTMGKETQYF. The CDR3 region has the DNA TGTGCCAGCAGTTTATGGGGGACCATGGGCAAAGAGACCCAGTACTTC. The gene calls are TRBV27 and TRBJ2-5; tentatively, D is TRBD1 or TRBD2 (5 bases each). In germline, CDR1 is MNHEY, CDR2 SMNVEV (reference sequence). This CDR3 comprises 16 residues. Trimming removed 1 base at V and 3 bases at J, with 15 bases between.

The chain joins TRBV13 to TRBJ2-5, with TRBD2 identical over 8 bases. J lost 3 bases, V lost 7 bases, and 4 bases had no gene match. CDR1 PRHDT and CDR2 FYEKMQ come from the germline V gene (reference sequence). CDR3 length equals 13 residues. The CDR3 bases are TGTGCCAGCACCTTGGGACTAGAAGAGACCCAGTACTTC. This sequence encodes CASTLGLEETQYF.

This chain joins TRBV19 and TRBJ2-6; 8 bases match TRBD2. The germline CDR1 and CDR2 sequences are LNHDA and SQIVND (reference sequence). V was clipped by 3 bases and J by 0 bases; unmatched bases: 10. The CDR3 runs to 19 residues. As DNA, the CDR3 is TGTGCCAGTAGTATGAGCGGGAGTCGGAGGAGCTCTGGGGCCAACGTCCTGACTTTC. This encodes CASSMSGSRRSSGANVLTF.

By sample fraction, this clone is medium-sized. J is TRBJ2-7 and V is TRBV9, with a possible D match to TRBD1 (6 bases). Germline V CDR1 and CDR2: SGDLS, YYNGEE. The CDR3 spans 14 residues. V dropped 2 bases and J dropped 4 bases, with 13 bases sitting between them. In nucleotides, the CDR3 is TGTGCCAGCAGCGTTGCCGGGACACCTTACGAGCAGTACTTC. This codes for CASSVAGTPYEQYF.

This chain uses TRBV7-9 with TRBJ2-2; tentatively, D is TRBD1 (6 bases). This CDR3 contains 16 residues. From germline, CDR1 is SEHNR and CDR2 FQNEAQ (reference sequence). Trimming removed 4 bases from V and 0 bases from J, with 12 bases in between. The CDR3 sequence is CASSSRTETNTGELFF. The CDR3 coding sequence is TGTGCCAGCAGCTCCCGGACAGAAACGAACACCGGGGAGCTGTTTTTT.

The gene calls are TRBV28 and TRBJ2-5; 7 bases match TRBD2. J lost 0 bases, V lost 6 bases, and 7 bases had no gene match. The CDR3 spans 15 residues. Per germline, CDR1 MDHEN and CDR2 SYDVKM. CDR3 loop: CASRSRDYYQETQYF. The CDR3 DNA reads TGTGCCAGCAGATCCCGGGACTACTACCAAGAGACCCAGTACTTC.

The gene calls are TRBV7-9 and TRBJ2-1; no clear D. The length of the CDR3 is 15 residues. The germline CDR1 and CDR2 sequences are SEHNR and FQNEAQ (reference sequence). V shed 5 bases and J shed 9 bases, with 20 bases lying between them. The CDR3 sequence is CASSPPSSKMIEQFF. The CDR3 coding sequence is TGTGCCAGCAGCCCGCCTTCCTCAAAGATGATTGAGCAGTTCTTC.

This clone was picked up one time. This chain links TRBV21-1 with TRBJ2-2; the table assigns TRBD1, which was not confirmed against the DNA. TRBV21-1 is described as a pseudogene. The CDR3 is 15 residues long. CDR3 in DNA: TGTGCCAGCAGCAAAAGGGGACAAGCAACCGGGGAGCTGTTTTTT. This encodes CASSKRGQATGELFF.

The V gene is TRBV6-6, the J gene TRBJ1-1; D unclear. V lost 5 bases and J 4 bases, leaving 8 bases between the germline ends. The CDR3 is 12 residues long. Germline V CDR1 and CDR2: MNHNY, SVGAGI (reference sequence). The CDR3 region is CASSHVGTEAFF. The CDR3 coding sequence is TGTGCCAGCAGTCACGTTGGCACTGAAGCTTTCTTT.

J is TRBJ1-1 and V is TRBV11-1; D is ambiguous. Germline V CDR1 and CDR2: SGHAT, FQDESV (reference sequence). Trimming shortened V by 5 bases and J by 5 bases, and 15 bases separated the two germline ends. The CDR3 runs to 14 residues. In nucleotides, the CDR3 is TGTGCCAGCAGCCCCGTAAGAGAAGGGACTGAAGCTTTCTTT. Amino acids: CASSPVREGTEAFF.

The chain uses TRBV28 and TRBJ2-3; D is undetermined. The germline V gene has CDR1 MDHEN and CDR2 SYDVKM. CDR3 length: 12 residues. Between the trimmed V and J ends, which lost 2 bases and 2 bases, there was a span of 2 bases. CDR3 in amino acids: CASSLDTDTQYF. The DNA of the CDR3 is TGTGCCAGCAGTTTAGACACAGATACGCAGTATTTT.

Details on this clone: The sample contains more than one DNA sequence encoding this CDR3. V gene TRBV19 combines with J gene TRBJ2-1, with 9 positions matching TRBD2. V shed 3 bases, J shed 1 base, and the junction held 1 base outside the gene matches. CDR3 length: 15 amino acids. Germline CDR1 and CDR2: LNHDA and SQIVND (reference sequence). CDR3 sequence (DNA): TGTGCCAGTAGTATCGCGGGGGGGTCCTACAATGAGCAGTTCTTC. Encoded protein: CASSIAGGSYNEQFF.

V and J are TRBV7-6 and TRBJ2-2, with 9 bases fitting TRBD1. CDR1 and CDR2 (germline): SGHVS, FNYEAQ. This CDR3 has 16 residues. V trimming: 4 bases; J trimming: 3 bases; junction bases outside the gene matches: 6. The CDR3 sequence is CASSSPGTGHTGELFF. CDR3 in DNA: TGTGCCAGCAGCTCCCCTGGGACAGGGCACACCGGGGAGCTGTTTTTT.

The J gene is TRBJ2-5, the V gene TRBV15; D is unresolved. Trimming removed 3 bases from V and 4 bases from J, with 6 bases in between. The length of the CDR3 is 12 residues. The germline V gene has CDR1 LNHNV and CDR2 YYDKDF (reference sequence). The CDR3 DNA is TGTGCCACCAGCAGCGCTCGAGAGACCCAGTACTTC. The encoded protein is CATSSARETQYF.

V and J are TRBV6-5 and TRBJ1-1; D unclear. The CDR3 totals 14 residues. Trimming left V 1 base short and J 2 bases short, with 8 bases between. Per germline, CDR1 MNHEY and CDR2 SVGAGI. In DNA form, the CDR3 reads TGTGCCAGCAGTTACTTGGGCGGAAACACTGAAGCTTTCTTT. Translating gives CASSYLGGNTEAFF.

The rearrangement joins TRBV7-9 to TRBJ2-6; tentative D call: TRBD2 (7 bases). This CDR3 region has 18 residues. V was clipped by 4 bases and J by 0 bases, with 16 bases between them. The germline CDR1 and CDR2 sequences are SEHNR and FQNEAQ (reference sequence). The CDR3 sequence: CASSSSGGTNSGANVLTF. The DNA of the CDR3 is TGTGCCAGCAGCTCGTCCGGGGGGACAAACTCTGGGGCCAACGTCCTGACTTTC.

The chain links TRBV4-3 to TRBJ2-7; 10 bases fit TRBD1. With V trimmed by 0 bases and J by 6 bases, 8 bases remained unmatched. The CDR3 consists of 16 residues. Germline-derived CDR1 and CDR2 are LGHNA and YSLEER. CDR3 nucleotides: TGCGCCAGCAGCCAAGACCCCGGGACAGGGGATGGCGAGCAGTACTTC. It is translated as CASSQDPGTGDGEQYF.

J is TRBJ2-1 and V is TRBV28, with TRBD2 as a possible D gene (6 bases). The germline CDR1 and CDR2 sequences are MDHEN and SYDVKM. V lost 8 bases and J lost 3, with 14 bases in between. The CDR3 covers 14 residues. The CDR3 DNA sequence: TGTGCCAGCGGATGGAGGGCGAACTACAATGAGCAGTTCTTC. As protein: CASGWRANYNEQFF.

J is TRBJ2-7 and V is TRBV7-9; D unresolved. The length of the CDR3 is 14 residues. Trimming took 3 bases from V and 1 from J, leaving 10 bases between them. Germline V gene data show CDR1 as SEHNR and CDR2 as FQNEAQ (reference sequence). Here the CDR3 reads CASSFSWQSYEQYF. The CDR3 nucleotides are TGTGCCAGCAGCTTTTCATGGCAATCCTACGAGCAGTACTTC. The whole variable domain, remainder taken from reference TRBV7-9 and TRBJ2-7, is DTGVSQNPRHKITKRGQNVTFRCDPISEHNRLYWYRQTLGQGPEFLTYFQNEAQLEKSRLLSDRFSAERPKGSFSTLEIQRTEQGDSAMYLCASSFSWQSYEQYFGPGTRLTVT.